Below, 30 T cell receptor beta chains from the same sample are listed, as sequenced in a study of blood T cell repertoires in COVID-19 (dated by TCRdb to 2018 to 2021). The receptor library was made with the immunoSEQ multiplex PCR assay. Drawn from immuneACCESS, this table holds only the in-frame rearrangements with V and J called that TCRdb kept. Clones are partly lost; checked studies trace under half to an unresolved V gene and leave the rest unexplained. This sample has fewer than 200,000 clones in its table, and about 88% of those were observed once. The ten biggest clones cover about a quarter of the sample. Sequenced sample: peripheral blood. The source is a man aged 55 to 70 with acute or convalescent COVID-19.

V gene TRBV24-1 combines with J gene TRBJ2-3, with TRBD1 as a possible D gene (6 bases). CDR3 length: 15 amino acids. The ends were cut back, 1 base at V and 4 bases at J, with 11 bases in the middle. The germline V gene has CDR1 KGHDR and CDR2 SFDVKD. DNA of the CDR3: TGTGCCACCAGTGATTTAAAGGGGGATTCAGATACGCAGTATTTT. Translated, it gives CATSDLKGDSDTQYF.

This chain links TRBV19 with TRBJ2-3; the match to TRBD1 covers 11 bases. J gave up 6 bases and V 8 bases, and 10 bases lay outside the gene matches. The germline gives CDR1 LNHDA, CDR2 SQIVND (reference sequence). The CDR3 has 15 amino acids. CDR3 DNA: TGTGCCAGTCCGCACCGGGACAGGGGGTGGGATACGCAGTATTTT. Translated, it gives CASPHRDRGWDTQYF. The whole variable domain, remainder taken from reference TRBV19 and TRBJ2-3, is DGGITQSPKYLFRKEGQNVTLSCEQNLNHDAMYWYRQDPGQGLRLIYYSQIVNDFQKGDIAEGYSVSREKKESFPLTVTSAQKNPTAFYLCASPHRDRGWDTQYFGPGTRLTVL.

This clone was found once. The chain joins TRBV3-1 (or the pseudogene TRBV3-2) to TRBJ1-2, with 7 positions matching TRBD1. The germline CDR1 and CDR2 sequences are LGHDT and YNNKEL (reference sequence). The CDR3 covers 12 residues. V dropped 7 bases and J dropped 3; count of bases not matched to a gene: 2. The CDR3 reads CASIDRDYGYTF. DNA for the CDR3: TGTGCCAGCATCGACAGGGACTATGGCTACACCTTC.

J is TRBJ2-3 and V is TRBV30; weak D call: TRBD1 (5 bases). CDR1 and CDR2 (germline): GTSNPN, SVGIG (reference sequence). This CDR3 spans 14 amino acids. V was pared by 3 bases and J by 0 bases, with 10 bases between. Here the CDR3 reads CAWRGQPSTDTQYF. In DNA, the CDR3 is TGTGCCTGGAGGGGGCAACCCAGCACAGATACGCAGTATTTT.

This rearrangement joins TRBV27 to TRBJ1-5; D not certain. Germline CDR1 reads MNHEY; CDR2 reads SMNVEV (reference sequence). CDR3 size: 13 residues. Deletions cut 0 bases from V and 7 bases from J, with 7 bases between. The CDR3 DNA reads as TGTGCCAGCAGTTTATCGAGGAGCCAGCCCCAGCATTTT. It yields the protein CASSLSRSQPQHF.

The DNA of the CDR3 is TGTGCCAGTAGTAGGACCAGGGACTCCAATGAGCAGTTCTTC. Amino acids: CASSRTRDSNEQFF. The chain employs TRBV19 and TRBJ2-1, with D perhaps TRBD2 (6 bases). The CDR3 sequence is 14 residues long. Deletions cut 4 bases from V and 6 bases from J, with 13 bases between. The germline V gene encodes CDR1 LNHDA and CDR2 SQIVND (reference sequence). The full variable domain, rest sourced from reference TRBV19 and TRBJ2-1, is DGGITQSPKYLFRKEGQNVTLSCEQNLNHDAMYWYRQDPGQGLRLIYYSQIVNDFQKGDIAEGYSVSREKKESFPLTVTSAQKNPTAFYLCASSRTRDSNEQFFGPGTRLTVL.

The rearrangement uses TRBV24-1 and TRBJ1-2; D remains ambiguous. Germline loops: CDR1 KGHDR, CDR2 SFDVKD. This CDR3 is 13 amino acids long. The V gene lost 0 bases and the J gene lost 4 bases, with 5 bases spanning the gap. CDR3 sequence (DNA): TGTGCCACCAGTGATTTGAGCGGCTATGGCTACACCTTC. Its protein product is CATSDLSGYGYTF.

The chain's CDR3 is CASSPTAGSGNTIYF. For the CDR3, the DNA is TGTGCCAGCTCACCAACTGCAGGCTCTGGAAACACCATATATTTT. This chain connects TRBV18 to TRBJ1-3; no firm D call. This CDR3 has 15 residues. Germline values: CDR1 KGHSH, CDR2 LQKENI. With 2 bases removed from V and 0 bases from J, the gap between germline ends came to 8 bases. Looking up the rest from reference TRBV18 and TRBJ1-3 gives the full variable domain: NAGVMQNPRHLVRRRGQEARLRCSPMKGHSHVYWYRQLPEEGLKFMVYLQKENIIDESGMPKERFSAEFPKEGPSILRIQQVVRGDSAAYFCASSPTAGSGNTIYFGEGSWLTVV.

This clone has a handful of counts. The chain combines TRBV5-5 with TRBJ2-5, with a tentative D call TRBD1 (5 bases). Germline lookup yields CDR1 SGHKS and CDR2 YYEKEE (reference sequence). Trimming stripped 4 bases from V and 1 base from J, with 17 bases between. There are 16 residues in the CDR3. This CDR3 is CASSGMGRGAQETQYF. Here the CDR3 DNA reads TGTGCCAGCAGCGGGATGGGCCGTGGGGCCCAAGAGACCCAGTACTTC. Supplemented by reference TRBV5-5 and TRBJ2-5, the full variable domain reads DAGVTQSPTHLIKTRGQQVTLRCSPISGHKSVSWYQQVLGQGPQFIFQYYEKEERGRGNFPDRFSARQFPNYSSELNVNALLLGDSALYLCASSGMGRGAQETQYFGPGTRLLVL.

The V gene is TRBV30, the J gene TRBJ1-1; a possible D gene is TRBD1 (6 bases). The germline gives CDR1 GTSNPN, CDR2 SVGIG (reference sequence). V lost 0 bases and J 2 bases, leaving 13 bases between the germline ends. The CDR3 totals 15 residues. The CDR3 sequence: CAWSVAGAFNTEAFF. The CDR3 DNA sequence: TGTGCCTGGAGTGTAGCGGGGGCATTCAACACTGAAGCTTTCTTT. The variable domain in full, completed from reference TRBV30 and TRBJ1-1, reads SQTIHQWPATLVQPVGSPLSLECTVEGTSNPNLYWYRQAAGRGLQLLFYSVGIGQISSEVPQNLSASRPQDRQFILSSKKLLLSDSGFYLCAWSVAGAFNTEAFFGQGTRLTVV.

This chain uses TRBV7-2 with TRBJ1-3; 8 positions match TRBD1. Per the germline V gene, CDR1 is SGHTA and CDR2 is FQGNSA. Unmatched junction bases numbered 3, after V lost 5 bases and J lost 0 bases. The CDR3 consists of 15 residues. The CDR3 DNA reads TGTGCCAGCAGCCCCCAGGGGGCCTCTGGAAACACCATATATTTT. Translation gives CASSPQGASGNTIYF.

The V call is TRBV2, the J call TRBJ1-5, with D hard to call. This CDR3 is 11 amino acids long. The germline gives CDR1 SNHLY, CDR2 FYNNEI. Between the trimmed V and J ends, which lost 6 bases and 3 bases, there was a span of 3 bases. The CDR3 sequence is CASSVNQPQHF. The CDR3 DNA is TGTGCCAGCAGCGTCAATCAGCCCCAGCATTTT.

This chain uses TRBV19 with TRBJ1-1, with TRBD1 identical over 7 bases. CDR1 is LNHDA, CDR2 SQIVND, per germline (reference sequence). The trim removed 2 bases at V and 5 bases at J, leaving 5 bases unmatched. This CDR3 is built from 14 residues. CDR3 in DNA: TGTGCCAGTAGTATAAGGGGGCTAGGAACTGAAGCTTTCTTT. Translated, it gives CASSIRGLGTEAFF.

This chain links TRBV10-2 with TRBJ2-1; maybe TRBD1 (5 bases). There are 13 residues in the CDR3. Deletions cut 3 bases from V and 4 bases from J, with 7 bases between. Germline V gene lookup returns CDR1 WSHSY and CDR2 SAAADI. The CDR3 bases are TGCGCCAGCAGTGAAGCAGGGTACAATGAGCAGTTCTTC. Translated, it gives CASSEAGYNEQFF.

This clone was seen only once. The J gene is TRBJ2-2, the V gene TRBV9; no definite D call. The V gene lost 1 base and the J gene lost 0 bases, with 10 bases spanning the gap. This CDR3 spans 16 amino acids. Germline assignment: CDR1 SGDLS and CDR2 YYNGEE. The CDR3 region is CASSVSSRSNTGELFF. CDR3 nucleotide sequence: TGTGCCAGCAGCGTAAGTAGCCGATCGAACACCGGGGAGCTGTTTTTT.

This chain joins TRBV19 and TRBJ2-2; tentative D call: TRBD1 (5 bases). V lost 7 bases to trimming and J lost 2 bases, with 11 bases between them. This CDR3 contains 14 residues. Germline V gene sequence: CDR1 LNHDA, CDR2 SQIVND (reference sequence). CDR3: CASMMTANTGELFF. The CDR3 DNA reads TGTGCCAGTATGATGACAGCCAACACCGGGGAGCTGTTTTTT.

CDR3 bases: TGTGCCAGCAGCTCCTTTAGGGGTGGAAAAAACATTCAGTACTTC. Translation: CASSSFRGGKNIQYF. The genes are TRBV7-2 and TRBJ2-4, with a tentative D call TRBD1 (5 bases). The germline V gene encodes CDR1 SGHTA and CDR2 FQGNSA. V was shortened by 4 bases and J by 4 bases, with 14 bases between the two germline ends. The CDR3 length is 15 residues.

V and J are TRBV29-1 and TRBJ2-3; 7 nucleotides match TRBD2. The V and J ends lost 2 bases and 0 bases, in that order; junction bases with no gene match: 8. The CDR3 consists of 16 residues. Germline CDR1 and CDR2: SQVTM and ANQGSEA. CDR3 in DNA: TGCAGCGTTGAACCCCTGGGGGGGTTAAGCACAGATACGCAGTATTTT. Its protein is CSVEPLGGLSTDTQYF.

The V and J genes are TRBV11-3 and TRBJ2-5; 13 nucleotides align to TRBD2. The junction had 5 bases not matched to a gene; V was cut back by 5 bases and J by 2 bases. This CDR3 has 16 residues. Germline V gene lookup returns CDR1 SGHNT and CDR2 YENEEA. The CDR3 loop reads CASSEGLAGAQETQYF. The CDR3 coding sequence is TGTGCCAGCAGCGAAGGACTAGCGGGAGCTCAAGAGACCCAGTACTTC.

This clone was counted once. CDR3 sequence: CASSTAGEQFF. The CDR3 DNA is TGTGCCAGCAGCACAGCGGGTGAGCAGTTCTTC. The rearrangement uses TRBV3-1 (or the pseudogene TRBV3-2) and TRBJ2-1; perhaps TRBD2 as D (6 bases). Germline CDR1 is LGHDT and CDR2 is YNNKEL (reference sequence). The CDR3 extends over 11 amino acids. V dropped 5 bases and J dropped 9 bases, with 8 bases sitting between them.

The gene calls are TRBV5-5 and TRBJ1-1; TRBD1 might be the D (5 bases). The V and J ends lost 0 bases and 3 bases respectively, with 12 bases between them. The CDR3 spans 15 residues. Germline-derived CDR1 and CDR2 are SGHKS and YYEKEE (reference sequence). CDR3 in DNA: TGTGCCAGCAGCTTGGTCCCCAGGGATGACACTGAAGCTTTCTTT. It specifies CASSLVPRDDTEAFF. Together with reference TRBV5-5 and TRBJ1-1, the CDR3 gives the full variable domain: DAGVTQSPTHLIKTRGQQVTLRCSPISGHKSVSWYQQVLGQGPQFIFQYYEKEERGRGNFPDRFSARQFPNYSSELNVNALLLGDSALYLCASSLVPRDDTEAFFGQGTRLTVV.

The chain recombines TRBV28 with TRBJ1-4, with a tentative D call TRBD1 (6 bases). V lost 7 bases to trimming and J lost 5 bases, with 17 bases between them. Germline V lookup: CDR1 MDHEN, CDR2 SYDVKM. The CDR3 consists of 15 residues. The CDR3 is CASMARQDPNEKLFF. DNA of the CDR3: TGTGCCAGCATGGCCCGACAGGACCCGAATGAAAAACTGTTTTTT.

The CDR3 loop is CASSFRTGNQETQYF. CDR3 bases: TGCGCCAGCAGCTTCCGGACGGGAAACCAAGAGACCCAGTACTTC. The rearrangement uses TRBV5-1 and TRBJ2-5; weak D call: TRBD2 (5 bases). V dropped 2 bases and J dropped 0 bases, with 11 bases sitting between them. Germline CDR1 reads SGHRS; CDR2 reads YFSETQ. CDR3 size: 15 residues.

The chain uses TRBV5-1 and TRBJ2-3; 10 nucleotides match TRBD2. The CDR3 contains 17 residues. The germline V gene encodes CDR1 SGHRS and CDR2 YFSETQ. V shed 4 bases and J 0 bases; nucleotides not matched to a gene: 8. The CDR3 sequence: CASSPELAGYSTDTQYF. CDR3 nucleotides: TGCGCCAGCAGCCCCGAACTAGCGGGGTACAGCACAGATACGCAGTATTTT.

V and J are TRBV6-5 and TRBJ1-5; 10 nucleotides agree with TRBD1. CDR1 and CDR2 (germline): MNHEY, SVGAGI. The CDR3 length is 15 residues. V lost 7 bases to trimming and J lost 7 bases; unmatched junction nucleotides: 10. The CDR3, as DNA: TGTGCCAGCAAGCCCCCGGGACAGGGGCTCCAGCCCCAGCATTTT. This encodes CASKPPGQGLQPQHF.

This sequence joins TRBV6-1 and TRBJ1-2, with 7 bases matching TRBD1. The CDR3 has 16 residues. J was trimmed by 2 bases and V by 0 bases; bases with no gene match: 6. CDR1 is MNHNS, CDR2 SASEGT, per germline. The DNA for the CDR3 is TGTGCCAGCAGTGAAGCGACAGGGTCAGGCAACTATGGCTACACCTTC. This sequence encodes CASSEATGSGNYGYTF.

The chain recombines TRBV2 with TRBJ2-5; 15 bases are shared with TRBD2. The CDR3 has 15 residues. Germline lookup yields CDR1 SNHLY and CDR2 FYNNEI. The junction had 4 bases not matched to a gene; V was cut back by 6 bases and J by 5 bases. CDR3 protein: CASSGTSGGLETQYF. DNA of the CDR3: TGTGCCAGCAGCGGGACTAGCGGGGGGCTGGAGACCCAGTACTTC.

V is TRBV5-8 and J is TRBJ1-4; 12 bases align to TRBD1. The CDR3 covers 15 residues. CDR1 SGHTS and CDR2 YDEGEE come from the germline V gene. V lost 0 bases and J lost 8; bases outside the gene matches: 2. CDR3 loop: CASSLAGTGGEKLFF. CDR3 sequence (DNA): TGTGCCAGCAGCTTGGCCGGGACAGGGGGCGAAAAACTGTTTTTT.

The count of this clone is one. The J gene is TRBJ1-2, the V gene TRBV5-4; D is ambiguous. Trimming cost V 2 bases and J 4 bases, with 15 bases left between them. This CDR3 is built from 15 residues. CDR1 SGHNT and CDR2 YYREEE come from the germline V gene (reference sequence). The CDR3 here is CASSFEGDPTYGYTF. In nucleotides, the CDR3 is TGTGCCAGCAGCTTCGAGGGAGATCCGACCTATGGCTACACCTTC.

The V gene is TRBV3-1 (or the pseudogene TRBV3-2), the J gene TRBJ1-2, with a possible D match to TRBD1 (5 bases). V was clipped by 4 bases and J by 8 bases, with 20 bases between them. The CDR3 length is 15 residues. Germline CDR1 LGHDT, CDR2 YNNKEL (reference sequence). The CDR3 DNA reads TGTGCCAGCAGCCCCTCGGACACCCCTGGAGTAGGCTACACCTTC. As protein: CASSPSDTPGVGYTF.